The rows below give T cell receptor beta chains drawn from one sample of a study of blood T cell repertoires in COVID-19. Profiled with immunoSEQ multiplex PCR; TCRdb holds only in-frame clones, not every one. In the table there are fewer than 250,000 clones, 84% of which are singletons. The specimen sequenced was peripheral blood. The receptor set was obtained from a woman of 80 years or more with COVID-19, enrolled during active disease. Both conserved end residues are part of each CDR3. A D gene is named only where the DNA matches it firmly. Only some rows state a clone size, as once, few, many or a class for expanded clones.

TRBV5-8	TRBD1	.	TRBJ1-2	CASNDNDRGQGYTF	TGTGCCAGCAACGACAACGACAGGGGGCAAGGCTACACCTTC
TRBV14	.	.	TRBJ2-3	CASSQLGWGLLRTTF	TGTGCCAGCAGCCAACTCGGCTGGGGACTTCTAAGAACCACTTTT
TRBV6-5	.	few	TRBJ2-2	CASGRTGTGELFF	TGTGCCAGCGGACGAACAGGGACCGGGGAGCTGTTTTTT
TRBV28	.	.	TRBJ1-1	CASSLDRNTEAFF	TGTGCCAGCAGTTTAGACAGAAACACTGAAGCTTTCTTT
TRBV2	.	.	TRBJ2-5	CASSKLEGETQYF	TGTGCCAGCAGCAAACTAGAAGGGGAGACCCAGTACTTC
TRBV5-1	TRBD1	.	TRBJ1-1	CASSSTGGAGSDGFF	TGCGCCAGCAGCTCTACAGGGGGCGCTGGATCAGATGGTTTCTTT
TRBV9	TRBD1	.	TRBJ1-2	CASRGDSNYGYTF	TGTGCCAGCAGGGGGGACAGTAACTATGGCTACACCTTC
TRBV27	TRBD1	.	TRBJ2-7	CASSSPGQGYGQYF	TGTGCCAGCAGTTCACCGGGACAGGGTTATGGGCAGTACTTC
TRBV6-6	.	.	TRBJ1-1	CASSYSGSTVAFF	TGTGCCAGCAGTTACAGCGGGTCGACGGTGGCTTTCTTT
TRBV6-6	.	once	TRBJ1-3	CASSYSEGRSGNTIYF	TGTGCCAGCAGTTACTCAGAGGGCAGGTCTGGAAACACCATATATTTT
TRBV28	.	.	TRBJ1-3	CASRSAGAVGNTIYF	TGTGCCAGCCGAAGTGCAGGGGCTGTAGGAAACACCATATATTTT
TRBV4-1	TRBD1	.	TRBJ2-3	CASSQDQGGGDTQYF	TGCGCCAGCAGCCAAGATCAAGGGGGCGGAGATACGCAGTATTTT
TRBV19	TRBD1	few	TRBJ1-1	CASERQGRLMNTEAFF	TGTGCCAGTGAAAGACAGGGGCGACTCATGAACACTGAAGCTTTCTTT
TRBV30	TRBD1	.	TRBJ1-2	CARRDRGRDYGYTF	TGTGCCCGCCGGGACAGGGGGAGAGACTATGGCTACACCTTC
TRBV7-9	.	.	TRBJ2-1	CASSSVYEQFF	TGTGCCAGCAGCTCCGTCTATGAGCAGTTCTTC
TRBV4-3	.	.	TRBJ2-3	CASSQDQVETGLDTQYF	TGCGCCAGCAGCCAAGATCAAGTGGAAACGGGGTTGGATACGCAGTATTTT
TRBV15	TRBD1	.	TRBJ1-1	CATRRRRTGDLTDTEAFF	TGTGCCACCAGAAGAAGAAGAACAGGGGACCTAACGGACACTGAAGCTTTCTTT
TRBV5-1	.	.	TRBJ1-2	CASSLDLGPYGYTF	TGCGCCAGCAGCTTGGATCTGGGCCCCTATGGCTACACCTTC
TRBV5-6	TRBD2	.	TRBJ2-1	CASSTGLAGVYNEQFF	TGTGCCAGCAGTACCGGACTAGCGGGGGTGTACAATGAGCAGTTCTTC
TRBV7-2	.	.	TRBJ1-2	CASSLVPEGSYGYTF	TGTGCCAGCAGCTTAGTTCCTGAAGGGAGCTATGGCTACACCTTC
TRBV5-1	.	.	TRBJ1-1	CASSLAGNTEAFF	TGCGCCAGCAGCTTAGCCGGGAACACTGAAGCTTTCTTT
TRBV27	.	.	TRBJ2-7	CASRLEGVGAYEQYF	TGTGCCAGCAGACTTGAGGGGGTAGGAGCCTACGAGCAGTACTTC
TRBV30	.	.	TRBJ2-1	CAWVGGAYNEQFF	TGTGCCTGGGTAGGGGGGGCCTACAATGAGCAGTTCTTC
TRBV12-3/TRBV12-4	TRBD1	few	TRBJ1-2	CASSLTGGYGYTF	TGTGCCAGCAGTTTAACAGGGGGCTATGGCTACACCTTC
TRBV28	TRBD1	.	TRBJ1-3	CASSNRGTVGTIYF	TGTGCCAGCTCGAACAGGGGCACCGTTGGCACCATATATTTT
TRBV2	TRBD2	.	TRBJ2-3	CASSGEAGGTDTQYF	TGTGCCAGCAGTGGGGAAGCGGGGGGCACAGATACGCAGTATTTT
TRBV2	TRBD2	.	TRBJ2-2	CASSGSGGSSTGELFF	TGTGCCAGCAGCGGTAGCGGGGGTTCTTCCACCGGGGAGCTGTTTTTT
TRBV7-2	TRBD2	.	TRBJ2-3	CASSLATSGGFDTQYF	TGTGCCAGCAGCTTAGCGACTAGCGGGGGGTTCGATACGCAGTATTTT
TRBV27	.	.	TRBJ1-1	CASSQRGGVTEAFF	TGTGCCAGCAGTCAAAGGGGTGGTGTCACTGAAGCTTTCTTT
TRBV7-3	.	.	TRBJ2-1	CASSLRTGPRDEQFF	TGTGCCAGCAGCTTAAGAACAGGCCCTAGGGATGAGCAGTTCTTC
TRBV5-1	TRBD1	.	TRBJ2-5	CASSKAGGAVETQYF	TGCGCCAGCAGCAAAGCAGGGGGCGCCGTGGAGACCCAGTACTTC